This T cell receptor (beta chain) is drawn from a study of cytomegalovirus exposure and HLA in healthy donors. Study conclusions and caveats: Altogether, about 160 TCR beta chains were recorded as cytomegalovirus-associated. As was reported, the HLA-A and HLA-B alleles of most subjects were accurately predicted from TCR beta sequences. Specificity of a few CMV-associated chains for CMV antigens was verified in vitro. Presence/absence analysis assumed near-uniform sequencing depth across donors.

For this clone: Its target is not known.

The V segment lost 5 bases and the J segment 3 bases; nucleotides outside the gene matches: 14. The CDR3 totals 17 residues. Per the germline V gene, CDR1 is SGHAT and CDR2 is FQNNGV. Primers for the PCR totalled 60 Vbeta and 13 Jbeta. Clones were sequenced by immunoSEQ multiplex PCR, and TCRdb holds only the in-frame ones, with some missing. The data hold tens of thousands of clones, with 70% observed a single time. The TCR originated in a woman between 45 and 65 years old in good health and CMV-seropositive. V gene TRBV11-2 combines with J gene TRBJ2-3, with 7 bases fitting TRBD2. The material sequenced was PBMCs. Written as DNA, the CDR3 is TGTGCCAGCAGCCCAACTCCGGGCGGGAGCAAAACAGATACGCAGTATTTT. Residues: CASSPTPGGSKTDTQYF.